This TCR beta chain was sequenced in a study of T cell changes during pregnancy in multiple sclerosis. Here immunoSEQ multiplex PCR was the method, and the copy in TCRdb shows in-frame clones only, minus some. The repertoire has about 57,000 clones, more than 85% of them found once; the top ten carry about 0.41%. V gave up 0 bases and J gave up 3 bases, with 10 bases separating them. Germline CDR1 and CDR2: SGHRS and YFSETQ. CDR3 length equals 15 residues. The chain carries TRBV5-1 and TRBJ2-1; D gene uncertain. The TCR originated in a female donor with multiple sclerosis, enrolled in a pregnancy study. The material sequenced was CD4+ T cells from peripheral blood mononuclear cells, taken in the third trimester of pregnancy. In DNA, the CDR3 is TGCGCCAGCAGCTTGGACGCCGGTATCTACAATGAGCAGTTCTTC. This gives the protein CASSLDAGIYNEQFF.